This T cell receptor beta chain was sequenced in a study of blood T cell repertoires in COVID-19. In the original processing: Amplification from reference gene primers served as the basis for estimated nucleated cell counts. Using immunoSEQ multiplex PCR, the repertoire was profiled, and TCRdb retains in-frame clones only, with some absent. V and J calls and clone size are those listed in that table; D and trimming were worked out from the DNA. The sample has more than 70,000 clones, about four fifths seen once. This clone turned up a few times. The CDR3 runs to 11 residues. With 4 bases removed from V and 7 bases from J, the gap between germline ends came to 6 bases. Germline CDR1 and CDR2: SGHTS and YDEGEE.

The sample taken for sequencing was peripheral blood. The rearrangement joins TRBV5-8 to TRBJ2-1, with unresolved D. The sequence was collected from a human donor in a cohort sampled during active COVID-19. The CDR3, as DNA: TGTGCCAGCAGCCACCAGAATGAGCAGTTCTTC. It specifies CASSHQNEQFF.